This T cell receptor beta chain was identified during a study of blood T cell repertoires in COVID-19. Study background: Donors in the United States, Italy and Spain gave samples during acute or convalescent COVID-19.

The germline V gene encodes CDR1 SGHVS and CDR2 FNYEAQ. The CDR3 has 14 residues. V gave up 6 bases and J gave up 3 bases, with 14 bases separating them. How the authors handled the data: Nucleated cell counts were estimated from reference gene primer amplification. Only in-frame clones appear in the TCRdb table, and some are missing; sequencing was by immunoSEQ multiplex PCR. V, J and clone size are taken as reported in that table, and D and trimming were inferred from the DNA itself. Of some 300,000 clones in the sample, around 91% were seen once. The age range of participants was about 18 to 95 years, with residence in approximately 25 US areas. Cohort 3 donors were reported recovered after two negative PCRs, clearance, or symptom resolution.

The chain joins TRBV7-6 to TRBJ2-5; possible D gene TRBD2, 5 bases. The source of this sequence is a woman aged 40 to 55 who had recovered from COVID-19. The sample consisted of PBMCs or T cells enriched from blood (not recorded which). The chain's CDR3 is CASSLNGDEETQYF. CDR3 DNA sequence: TGTGCCAGCAGTCTCAACGGGGATGAAGAGACCCAGTACTTC.